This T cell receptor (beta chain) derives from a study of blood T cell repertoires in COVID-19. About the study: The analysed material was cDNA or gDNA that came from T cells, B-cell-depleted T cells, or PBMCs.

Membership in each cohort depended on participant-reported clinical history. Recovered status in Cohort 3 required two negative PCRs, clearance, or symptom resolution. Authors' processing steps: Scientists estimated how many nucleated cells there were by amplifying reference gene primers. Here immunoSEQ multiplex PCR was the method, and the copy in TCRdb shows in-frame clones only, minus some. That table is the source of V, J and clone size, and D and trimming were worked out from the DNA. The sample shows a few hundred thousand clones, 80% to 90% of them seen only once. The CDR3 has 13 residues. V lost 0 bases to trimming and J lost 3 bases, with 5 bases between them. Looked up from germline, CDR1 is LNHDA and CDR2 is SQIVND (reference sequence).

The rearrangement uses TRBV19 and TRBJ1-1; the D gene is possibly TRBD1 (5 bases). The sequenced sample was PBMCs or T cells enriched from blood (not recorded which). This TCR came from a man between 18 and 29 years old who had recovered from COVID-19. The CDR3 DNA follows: TGTGCCAGTAGTATAGACAGGGACACTGAAGCTTTCTTT. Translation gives CASSIDRDTEAFF.